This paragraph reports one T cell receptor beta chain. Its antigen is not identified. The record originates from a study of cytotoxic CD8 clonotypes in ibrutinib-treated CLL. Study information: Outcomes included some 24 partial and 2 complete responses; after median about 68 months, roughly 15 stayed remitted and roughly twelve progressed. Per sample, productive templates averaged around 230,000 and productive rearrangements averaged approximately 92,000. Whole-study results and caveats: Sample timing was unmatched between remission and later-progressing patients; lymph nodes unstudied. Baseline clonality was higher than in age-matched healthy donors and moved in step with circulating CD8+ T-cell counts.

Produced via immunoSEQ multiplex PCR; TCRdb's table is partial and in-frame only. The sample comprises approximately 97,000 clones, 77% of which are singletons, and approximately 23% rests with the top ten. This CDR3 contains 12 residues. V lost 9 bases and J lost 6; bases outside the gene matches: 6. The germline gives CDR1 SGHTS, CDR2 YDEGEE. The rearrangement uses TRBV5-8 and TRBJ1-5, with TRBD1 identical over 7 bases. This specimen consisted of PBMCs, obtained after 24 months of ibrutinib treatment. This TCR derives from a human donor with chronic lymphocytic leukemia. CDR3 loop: CATKTGTQPQHF. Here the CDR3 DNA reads TGTGCCACTAAGACAGGGACTCAGCCCCAGCATTTT.